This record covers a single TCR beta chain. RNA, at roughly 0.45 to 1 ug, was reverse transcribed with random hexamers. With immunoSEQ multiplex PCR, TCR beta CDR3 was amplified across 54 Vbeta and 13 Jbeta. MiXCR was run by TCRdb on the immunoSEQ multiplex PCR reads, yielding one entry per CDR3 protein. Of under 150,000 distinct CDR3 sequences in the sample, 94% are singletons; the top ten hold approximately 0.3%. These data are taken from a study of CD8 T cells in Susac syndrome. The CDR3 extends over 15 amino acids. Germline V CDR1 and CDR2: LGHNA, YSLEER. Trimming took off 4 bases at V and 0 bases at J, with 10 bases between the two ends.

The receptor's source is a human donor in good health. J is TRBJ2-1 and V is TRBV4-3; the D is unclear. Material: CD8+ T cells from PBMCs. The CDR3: CASSPQVASYNEQFF. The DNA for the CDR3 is TGCGCCAGCAGCCCCCAGGTGGCCTCCTACAATGAGCAGTTCTTC.